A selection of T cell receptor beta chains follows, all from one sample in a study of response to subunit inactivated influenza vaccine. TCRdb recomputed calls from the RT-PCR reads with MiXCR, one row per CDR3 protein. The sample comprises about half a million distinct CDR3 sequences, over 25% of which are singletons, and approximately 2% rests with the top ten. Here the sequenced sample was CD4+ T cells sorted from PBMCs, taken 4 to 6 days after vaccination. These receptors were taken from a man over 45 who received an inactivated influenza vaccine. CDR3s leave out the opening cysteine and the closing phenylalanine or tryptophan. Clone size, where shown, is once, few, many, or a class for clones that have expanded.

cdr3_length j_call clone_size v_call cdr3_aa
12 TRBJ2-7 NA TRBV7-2 ASSIQGPSYEQY
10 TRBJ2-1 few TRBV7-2 ASSATSHEQF
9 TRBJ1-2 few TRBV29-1 SVFQGYGYT
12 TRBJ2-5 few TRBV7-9 ASSFEWGTKTQY
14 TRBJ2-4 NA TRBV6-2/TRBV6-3 ASSSSGAVRGNIQY
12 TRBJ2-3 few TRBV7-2 ASTPGGAHNTQY
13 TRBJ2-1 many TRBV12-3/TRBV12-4 ASTTGLGSYNEQF
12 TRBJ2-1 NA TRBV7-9 ASSFSNRYNEQF
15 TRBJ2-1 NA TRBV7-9 ASSPRTGPSSYDEQF
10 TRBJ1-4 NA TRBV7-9 ASRGIDEKLF
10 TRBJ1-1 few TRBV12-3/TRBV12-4 ASSLRGREAF
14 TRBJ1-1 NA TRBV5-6 ASSLGPGQLNTEAF
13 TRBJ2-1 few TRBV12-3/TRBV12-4 ASRPDRGSYNEQF
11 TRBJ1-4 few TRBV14 ASSRGYNEKLF
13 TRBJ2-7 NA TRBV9 ASSPQTGPEAEQY
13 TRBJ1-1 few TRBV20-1 SARDGGGAGQEAF
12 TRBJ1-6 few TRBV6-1 ASSRQGYSSPLH
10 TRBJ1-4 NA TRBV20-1 SARVAGEKLF
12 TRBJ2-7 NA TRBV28 ASSLLARGYEQY
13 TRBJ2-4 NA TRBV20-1 SARGPGLAKNIQY
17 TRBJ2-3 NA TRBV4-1 ASSQDIQGALIPTDTQY
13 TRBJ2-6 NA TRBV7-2 ASSFLGSGANVLT
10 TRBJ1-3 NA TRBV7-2 ASSLPGGTIY
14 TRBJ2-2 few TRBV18 ASSPRGLATTGELF
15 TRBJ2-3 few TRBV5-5 ASSSPWRGRGTDTQY
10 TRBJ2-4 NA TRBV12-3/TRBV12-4 ASSVRGNIQY
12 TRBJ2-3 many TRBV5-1 ASSPDHFTDTQY
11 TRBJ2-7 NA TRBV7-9 ASSLEGGAEQY
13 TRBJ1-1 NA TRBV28 ASSFGGHMNTEAF
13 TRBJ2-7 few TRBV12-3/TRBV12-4 ASSFQTGTGYEQY
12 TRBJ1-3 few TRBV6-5 ASSYSKWGNTIY
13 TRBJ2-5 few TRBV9 ASSVGDGGSETQY
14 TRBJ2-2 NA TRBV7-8 ASSPGLFSITGELF
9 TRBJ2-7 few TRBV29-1 SAGTHYEQY
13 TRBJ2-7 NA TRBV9 ASSVGPSGTYEQY
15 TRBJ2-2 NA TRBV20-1 SARDPTAGGNTGELF
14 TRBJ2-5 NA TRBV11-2 ASSGGTGRRFVTQY
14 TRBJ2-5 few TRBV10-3 AISGLGGGTQETQY
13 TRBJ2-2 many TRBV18 ASSPGTIATGELF
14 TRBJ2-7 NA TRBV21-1 ASSKVCTGGVYEQY
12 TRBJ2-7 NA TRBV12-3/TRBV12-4 ASTSGERRYEQY
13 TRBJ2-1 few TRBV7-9 ASSLDGPFYNEQF
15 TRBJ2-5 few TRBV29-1 SVLAMKTVLRQETQY
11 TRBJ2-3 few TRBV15 ATSRGWADTQY
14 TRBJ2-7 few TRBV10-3 AISDPASGRIYEQY
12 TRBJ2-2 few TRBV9 ASSVGLGDGELF
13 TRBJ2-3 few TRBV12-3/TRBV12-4 ASSFQGGSADTQY
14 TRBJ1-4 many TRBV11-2 ASSRPSEDSNEKLF